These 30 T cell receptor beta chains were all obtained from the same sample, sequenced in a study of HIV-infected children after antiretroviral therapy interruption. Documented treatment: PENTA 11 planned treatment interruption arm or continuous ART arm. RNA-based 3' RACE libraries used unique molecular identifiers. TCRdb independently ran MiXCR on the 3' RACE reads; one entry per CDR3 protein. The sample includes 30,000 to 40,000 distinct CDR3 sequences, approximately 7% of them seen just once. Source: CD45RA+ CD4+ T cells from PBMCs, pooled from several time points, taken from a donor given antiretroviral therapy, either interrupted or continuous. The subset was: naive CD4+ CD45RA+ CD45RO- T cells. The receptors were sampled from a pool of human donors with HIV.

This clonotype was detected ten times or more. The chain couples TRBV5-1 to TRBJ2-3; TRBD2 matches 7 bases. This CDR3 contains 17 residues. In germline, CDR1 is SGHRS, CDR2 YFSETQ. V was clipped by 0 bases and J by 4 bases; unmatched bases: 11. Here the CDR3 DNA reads TGCGCCAGCAGCTTGGCACTAGCGAACTACGGCGCAGATACGCAGTATTTT. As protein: CASSLALANYGADTQYF.

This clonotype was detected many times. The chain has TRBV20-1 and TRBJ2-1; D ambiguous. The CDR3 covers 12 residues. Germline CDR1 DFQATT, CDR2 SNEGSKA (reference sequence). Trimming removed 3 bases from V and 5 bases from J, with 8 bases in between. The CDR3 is CSASSRHNEQFF. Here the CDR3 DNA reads TGCAGTGCTAGTAGTCGGCACAATGAGCAGTTCTTC.

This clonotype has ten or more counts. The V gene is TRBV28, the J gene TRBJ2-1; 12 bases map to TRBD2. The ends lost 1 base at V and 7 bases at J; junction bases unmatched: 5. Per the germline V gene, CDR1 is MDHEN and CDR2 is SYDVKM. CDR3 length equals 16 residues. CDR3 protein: CASSLLGLAGRNEQFF. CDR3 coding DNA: TGTGCCAGCAGTTTATTGGGACTAGCGGGCCGAAATGAGCAGTTCTTC.

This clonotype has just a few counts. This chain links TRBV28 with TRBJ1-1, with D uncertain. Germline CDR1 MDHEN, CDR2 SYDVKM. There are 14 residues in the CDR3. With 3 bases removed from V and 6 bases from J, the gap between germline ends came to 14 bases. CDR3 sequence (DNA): TGTGCCAGCAGTTTGACCATCGTCTCATCTGAAGCTTTCTTT. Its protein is CASSLTIVSSEAFF. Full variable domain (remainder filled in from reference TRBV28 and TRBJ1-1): DVKVTQSSRYLVKRTGEKVFLECVQDMDHENMFWYRQDPGLGLRLIYFSYDVKMKEKGDIPEGYSVSREKKERFSLILESASTNQTSMYLCASSLTIVSSEAFFGQGTRLTVV.

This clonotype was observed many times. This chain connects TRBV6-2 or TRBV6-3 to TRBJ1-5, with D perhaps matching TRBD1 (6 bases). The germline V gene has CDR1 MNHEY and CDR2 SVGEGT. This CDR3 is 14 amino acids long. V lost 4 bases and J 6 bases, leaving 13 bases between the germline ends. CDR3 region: CASSSTQGSQPQHF. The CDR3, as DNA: TGTGCCAGCAGTTCGACGCAGGGGAGTCAGCCCCAGCATTTT.

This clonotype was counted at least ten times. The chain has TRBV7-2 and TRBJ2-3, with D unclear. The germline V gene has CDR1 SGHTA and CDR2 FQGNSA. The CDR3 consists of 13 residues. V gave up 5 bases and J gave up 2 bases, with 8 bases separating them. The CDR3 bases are TGTGCCAGCAGCCAACAGCCCACAGATACGCAGTATTTT. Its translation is CASSQQPTDTQYF. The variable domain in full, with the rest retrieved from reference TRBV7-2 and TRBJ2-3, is GAGVSQSPSNKVTEKGKDVELRCDPISGHTALYWYRQSLGQGLEFLIYFQGNSAPDKSGLPSDRFSAERTGGSVSTLTIQRTQQEDSAVYLCASSQQPTDTQYFGPGTRLTVL.

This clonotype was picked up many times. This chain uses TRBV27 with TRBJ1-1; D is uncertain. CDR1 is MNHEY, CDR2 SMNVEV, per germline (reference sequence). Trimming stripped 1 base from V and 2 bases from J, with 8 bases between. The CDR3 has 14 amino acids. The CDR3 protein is CASSLLSGNTEAFF. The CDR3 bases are TGTGCCAGCAGTTTATTGTCCGGAAACACTGAAGCTTTCTTT.

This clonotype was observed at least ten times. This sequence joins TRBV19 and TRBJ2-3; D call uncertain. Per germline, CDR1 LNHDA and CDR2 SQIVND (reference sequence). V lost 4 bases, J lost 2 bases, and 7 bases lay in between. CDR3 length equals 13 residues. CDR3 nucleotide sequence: TGTGCCAGTAGTACTGTGGACACAGATACGCAGTATTTT. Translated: CASSTVDTDTQYF.

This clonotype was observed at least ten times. The CDR3 here is CASSSGVTGELFF. For the CDR3, the DNA is TGTGCCAGCAGCTCAGGGGTTACCGGGGAGCTGTTTTTT. The chain employs TRBV7-3 and TRBJ2-2, with D possibly TRBD1 on 6 matching bases. This CDR3 contains 13 residues. The ends were cut back, 4 bases at V and 5 bases at J, with 8 bases in the middle. Germline values: CDR1 SGHTA, CDR2 FQGTGA.

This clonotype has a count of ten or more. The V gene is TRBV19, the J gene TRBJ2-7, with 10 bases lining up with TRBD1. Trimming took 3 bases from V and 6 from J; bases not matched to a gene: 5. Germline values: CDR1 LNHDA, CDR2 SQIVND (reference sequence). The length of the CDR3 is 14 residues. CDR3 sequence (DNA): TGTGCCAGTAGTATCGACAGGGGGCCGTTCGAGCAGTACTTC. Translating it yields CASSIDRGPFEQYF. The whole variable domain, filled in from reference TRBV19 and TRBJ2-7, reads DGGITQSPKYLFRKEGQNVTLSCEQNLNHDAMYWYRQDPGQGLRLIYYSQIVNDFQKGDIAEGYSVSREKKESFPLTVTSAQKNPTAFYLCASSIDRGPFEQYFGPGTRLTVT.

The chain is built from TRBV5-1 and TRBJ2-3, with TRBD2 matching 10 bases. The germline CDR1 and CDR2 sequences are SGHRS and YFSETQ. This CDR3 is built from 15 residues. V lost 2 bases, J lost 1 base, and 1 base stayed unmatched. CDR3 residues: CASSFGTSGTDTQYF. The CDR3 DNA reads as TGCGCCAGCAGCTTCGGGACTAGCGGCACAGATACGCAGTATTTT.

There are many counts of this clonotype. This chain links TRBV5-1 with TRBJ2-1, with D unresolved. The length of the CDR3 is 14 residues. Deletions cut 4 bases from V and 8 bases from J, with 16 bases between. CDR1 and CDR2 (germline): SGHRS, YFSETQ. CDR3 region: CASSHGIDWDEQFF. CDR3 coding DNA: TGCGCCAGCAGCCACGGTATTGATTGGGATGAGCAGTTCTTC.

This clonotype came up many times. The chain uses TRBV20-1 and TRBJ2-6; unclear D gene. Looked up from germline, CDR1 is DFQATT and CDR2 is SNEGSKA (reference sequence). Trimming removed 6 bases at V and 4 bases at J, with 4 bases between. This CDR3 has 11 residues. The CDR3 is CSAAGANVLTF. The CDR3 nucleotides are TGCAGTGCCGCCGGGGCCAACGTCCTGACTTTC.

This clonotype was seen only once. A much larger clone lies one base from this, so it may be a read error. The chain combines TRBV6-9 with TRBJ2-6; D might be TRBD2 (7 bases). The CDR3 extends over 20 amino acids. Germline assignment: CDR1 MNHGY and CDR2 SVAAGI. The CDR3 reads CASSTNSGTIMSSGASVLTF. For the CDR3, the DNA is TGTGCCAGCAGTACAAACAGCGGGACAATAATGAGCTCTGGGGCCAGCGTCCTGACTTTC.

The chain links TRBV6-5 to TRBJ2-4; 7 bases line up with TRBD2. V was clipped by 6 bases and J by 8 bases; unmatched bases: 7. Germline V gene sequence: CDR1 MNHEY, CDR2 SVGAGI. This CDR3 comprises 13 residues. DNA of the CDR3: TGTGCCAGCAGGGGTGCGGGAGCGGACATTCAGTACTTC. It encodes CASRGAGADIQYF.

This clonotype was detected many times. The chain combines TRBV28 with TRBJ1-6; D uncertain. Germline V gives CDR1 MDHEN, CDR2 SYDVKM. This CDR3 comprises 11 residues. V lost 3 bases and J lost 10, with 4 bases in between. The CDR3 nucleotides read TGTGCCAGCAGTTTGGGATCACCCCTCCACTTT. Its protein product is CASSLGSPLHF.

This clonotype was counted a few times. As DNA, the CDR3 is TGTGCCAGCAAAACGCAGGACAGGGGATTAAGCTCCTACAATGAGCAGTTCTTC. Amino acid sequence: CASKTQDRGLSSYNEQFF. The V and J genes are TRBV6-5 and TRBJ2-1; 9 bases are shared with TRBD1. Per the germline V gene, CDR1 is MNHEY and CDR2 is SVGAGI. The CDR3 spans 18 residues. After removal of 7 bases from V and 0 bases from J, the junction contained 13 bases not matched to a gene.

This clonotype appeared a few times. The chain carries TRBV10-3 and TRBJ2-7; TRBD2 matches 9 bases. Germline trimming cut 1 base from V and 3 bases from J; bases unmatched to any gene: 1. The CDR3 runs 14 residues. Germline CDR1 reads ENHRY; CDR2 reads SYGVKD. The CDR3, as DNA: TGTGCCATCAGTGAGTATAGCGGGAGCTACGAGCAGTACTTC. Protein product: CAISEYSGSYEQYF.

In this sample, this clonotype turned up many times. The CDR3 protein is CASSTWEGPADTQYF. CDR3 bases: TGTGCCAGCAGCACCTGGGAGGGTCCCGCAGATACGCAGTATTTT. V is TRBV7-2 and J is TRBJ2-3; 7 bases map to TRBD2. J lost 4 bases, V lost 5 bases, and 9 bases had no gene match. CDR1 SGHTA and CDR2 FQGNSA come from the germline V gene. The CDR3 runs to 15 residues. Full variable domain (outside the CDR3, taken from reference TRBV7-2 and TRBJ2-3): GAGVSQSPSNKVTEKGKDVELRCDPISGHTALYWYRQSLGQGLEFLIYFQGNSAPDKSGLPSDRFSAERTGGSVSTLTIQRTQQEDSAVYLCASSTWEGPADTQYFGPGTRLTVL.

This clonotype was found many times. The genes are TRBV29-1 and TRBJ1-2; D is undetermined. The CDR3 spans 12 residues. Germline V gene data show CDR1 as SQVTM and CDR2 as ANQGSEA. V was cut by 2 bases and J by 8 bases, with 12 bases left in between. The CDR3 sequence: CSVERMGNGYTF. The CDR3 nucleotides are TGCAGCGTTGAAAGGATGGGTAACGGCTACACCTTC.

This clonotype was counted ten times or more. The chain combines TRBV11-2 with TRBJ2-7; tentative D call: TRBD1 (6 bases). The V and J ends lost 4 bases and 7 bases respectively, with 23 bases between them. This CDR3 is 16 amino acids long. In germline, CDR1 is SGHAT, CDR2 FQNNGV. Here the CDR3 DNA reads TGTGCCAGCAGCTCCCGCATGGGGGACACGAGCGAAGAGCAGTACTTC. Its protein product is CASSSRMGDTSEEQYF.

The CDR3 here is CASSPGVPSNQPQHF. As DNA, the CDR3 is TGTGCCAGCTCACCAGGCGTCCCCAGCAATCAGCCCCAGCATTTT. The genes are TRBV18 and TRBJ1-5; no firm D call. The germline V and J ends were trimmed by 2 bases and 1 base, with 9 bases remaining between them. Germline V gives CDR1 KGHSH, CDR2 LQKENI. The CDR3 has 15 residues.

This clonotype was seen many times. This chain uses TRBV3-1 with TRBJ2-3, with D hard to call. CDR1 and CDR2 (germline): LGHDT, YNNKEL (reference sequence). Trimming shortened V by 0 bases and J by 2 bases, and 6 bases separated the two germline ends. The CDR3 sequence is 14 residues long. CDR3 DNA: TGTGCCAGCAGCCAAGAGCTCGACACAGATACGCAGTATTTT. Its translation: CASSQELDTDTQYF.

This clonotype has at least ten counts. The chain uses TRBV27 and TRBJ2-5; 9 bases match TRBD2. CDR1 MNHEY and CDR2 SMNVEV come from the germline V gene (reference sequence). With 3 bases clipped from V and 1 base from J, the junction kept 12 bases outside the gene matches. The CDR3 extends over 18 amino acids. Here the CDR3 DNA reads TGTGCCAGCAGTTTCTTCTCTAGCGGGACCCTATCCCAAGAGACCCAGTACTTC. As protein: CASSFFSSGTLSQETQYF.

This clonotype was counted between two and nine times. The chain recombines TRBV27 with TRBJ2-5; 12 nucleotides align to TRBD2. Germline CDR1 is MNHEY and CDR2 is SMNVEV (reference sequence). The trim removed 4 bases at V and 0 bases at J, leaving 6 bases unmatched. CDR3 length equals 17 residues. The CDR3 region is CASSSLAGGPYQETQYF. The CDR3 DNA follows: TGTGCCAGCAGTTCCCTAGCGGGAGGGCCGTACCAAGAGACCCAGTACTTC.

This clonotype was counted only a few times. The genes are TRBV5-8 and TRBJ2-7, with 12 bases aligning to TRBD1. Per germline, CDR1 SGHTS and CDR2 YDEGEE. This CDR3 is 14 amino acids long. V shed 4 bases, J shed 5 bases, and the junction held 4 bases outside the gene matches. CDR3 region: CASSMRDRGHEQYF. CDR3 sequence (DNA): TGTGCCAGCAGCATGAGGGACAGGGGGCACGAGCAGTACTTC.

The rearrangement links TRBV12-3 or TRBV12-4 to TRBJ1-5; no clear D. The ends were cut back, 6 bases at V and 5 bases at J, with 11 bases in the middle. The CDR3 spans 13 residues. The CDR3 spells CASSRAGDQPQHF. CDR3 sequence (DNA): TGTGCCAGCAGCCGGGCCGGAGATCAGCCCCAGCATTTT.

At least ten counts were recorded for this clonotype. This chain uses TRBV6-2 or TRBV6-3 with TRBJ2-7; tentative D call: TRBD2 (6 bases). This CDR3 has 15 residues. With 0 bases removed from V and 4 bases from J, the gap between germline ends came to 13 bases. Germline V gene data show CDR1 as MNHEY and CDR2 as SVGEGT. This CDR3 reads CASSYSRRDGYEQYF. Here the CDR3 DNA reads TGTGCCAGCAGTTACTCCCGGAGGGATGGGTACGAGCAGTACTTC.

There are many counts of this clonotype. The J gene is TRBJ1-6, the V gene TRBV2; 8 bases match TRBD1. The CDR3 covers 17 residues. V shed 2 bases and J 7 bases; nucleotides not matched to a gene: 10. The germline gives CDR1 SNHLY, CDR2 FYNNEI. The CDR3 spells CASSEYSNRGKNSPLHF. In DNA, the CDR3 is TGTGCCAGCAGTGAATACAGCAACAGGGGGAAGAATTCACCCCTCCACTTT.

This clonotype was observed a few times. The CDR3 region is CASSPFWDYSNQPQHF. The CDR3 nucleotides read TGTGCCAGCAGTCCGTTTTGGGATTATAGCAATCAGCCCCAGCATTTT. This chain connects TRBV6-2 or TRBV6-3 to TRBJ1-5; D uncertain. Germline CDR1 MNHEY, CDR2 SVGEGT. This CDR3 is built from 16 residues. V was shortened by 5 bases and J by 0 bases, with 14 bases between the two germline ends.